This T cell receptor (beta chain) was found in a study of shared clonotypes between healthy human individuals. Study details: CD4 naive and CD4 memory each took three plates per donor, while CD8 naive took two and CD8 memory one.

The CDR3 consists of 14 residues. CDR1 and CDR2 (germline): LNHNV, YYDKDF (reference sequence). As to this clone: At one of its ends the junction is not consistent with the germline gene, which may arise from a read error.

Method: immunoSEQ multiplex PCR; TCRdb's copy keeps in-frame clones and lacks some. Seen here are 2 million to 3 million clones, over 85% observed once, and the top ten hold 0.36%. The source of this sequence is a man younger than 30 in good health. Some clones in this sample may be carry-over from other donors' samples. V usage is TRBV15 and J usage is TRBJ1-1; no reliable D call. Sequencing used naive CD4+ T cells from PBMCs. Noted subset: CD45RA+ positively selected. In nucleotides, the CDR3 is TGTGCCACCAGAAGAGAGAGGTGGGTTACTGAAGCTTTCTTT. Its translation: CATRRERWVTEAFF.